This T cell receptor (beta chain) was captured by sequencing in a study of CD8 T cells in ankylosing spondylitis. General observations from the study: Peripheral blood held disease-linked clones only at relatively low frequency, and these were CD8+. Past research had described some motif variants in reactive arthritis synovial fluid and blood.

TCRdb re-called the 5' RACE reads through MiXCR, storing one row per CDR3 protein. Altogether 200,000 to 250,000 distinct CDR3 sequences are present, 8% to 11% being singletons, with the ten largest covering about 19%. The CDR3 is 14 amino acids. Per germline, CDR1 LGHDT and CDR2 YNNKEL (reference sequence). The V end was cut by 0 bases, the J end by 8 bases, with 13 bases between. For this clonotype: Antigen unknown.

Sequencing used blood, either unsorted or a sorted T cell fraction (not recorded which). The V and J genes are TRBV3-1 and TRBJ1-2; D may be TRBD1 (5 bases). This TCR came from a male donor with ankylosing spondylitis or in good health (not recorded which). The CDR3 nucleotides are TGTGCCAGCAGCCAAGAACGCAGGCCAGGGGGCTACACCTTC. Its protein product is CASSQERRPGGYTF.